This record covers a single T cell receptor (beta chain). In the original processing: Reference gene primers were amplified, and this amplification served to estimate nucleated cell counts. Only in-frame clones appear in the TCRdb table, and some are missing; sequencing was by immunoSEQ multiplex PCR. That table gives V, J and clone size, and the DNA gave D and trimming. The data contain approximately 65,000 clones, about 90% of them singletons. V shed 3 bases and J 0 bases; nucleotides not matched to a gene: 13. CDR1 and CDR2 from the germline V gene are SGHRS and YFSETQ. The CDR3 consists of 19 residues. The data originate from a study of blood T cell repertoires in COVID-19. The overall study: Spain, Italy and the United States supplied samples that represented acute and convalescent COVID-19.

Material: peripheral blood. This chain links TRBV5-1 with TRBJ2-2, with TRBD2 identical over 8 bases. The TCR was taken from a man aged 45 to 65 with COVID-19, enrolled during active disease. CDR3: CASSSLVLISGTNTGELFF. CDR3 DNA: TGCGCCAGCAGCTCTTTGGTCCTAATTAGCGGGACGAACACCGGGGAGCTGTTTTTT.